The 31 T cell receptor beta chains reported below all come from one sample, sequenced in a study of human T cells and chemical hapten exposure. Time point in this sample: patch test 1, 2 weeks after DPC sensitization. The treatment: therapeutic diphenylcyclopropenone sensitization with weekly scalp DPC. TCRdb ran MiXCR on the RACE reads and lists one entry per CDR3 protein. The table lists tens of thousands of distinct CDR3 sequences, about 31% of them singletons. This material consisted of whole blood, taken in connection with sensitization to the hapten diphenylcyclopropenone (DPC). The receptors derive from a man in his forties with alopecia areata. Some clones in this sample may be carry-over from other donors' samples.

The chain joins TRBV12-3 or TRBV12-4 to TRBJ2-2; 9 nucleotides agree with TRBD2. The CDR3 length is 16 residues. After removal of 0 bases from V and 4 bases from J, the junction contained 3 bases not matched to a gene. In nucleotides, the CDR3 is TGTGCCAGCAGTTTAGCTAGCGGGAGAAGCACCGGGGAGCTGTTTTTT. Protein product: CASSLASGRSTGELFF.

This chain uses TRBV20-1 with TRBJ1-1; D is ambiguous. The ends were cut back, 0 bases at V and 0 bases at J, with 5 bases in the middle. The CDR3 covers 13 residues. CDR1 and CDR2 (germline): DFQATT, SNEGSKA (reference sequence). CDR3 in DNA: TGCAGTGCTAGAGACACGTTGAACACTGAAGCTTTCTTT. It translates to CSARDTLNTEAFF.

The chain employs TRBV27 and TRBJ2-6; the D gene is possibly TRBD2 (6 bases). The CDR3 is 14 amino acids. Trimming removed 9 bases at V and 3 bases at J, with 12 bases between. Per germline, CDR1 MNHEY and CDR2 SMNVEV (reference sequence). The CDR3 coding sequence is TGTGCCAGTGCCTGGGGAGGTGGGGCCAACGTCCTGACTTTC. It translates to CASAWGGGANVLTF.

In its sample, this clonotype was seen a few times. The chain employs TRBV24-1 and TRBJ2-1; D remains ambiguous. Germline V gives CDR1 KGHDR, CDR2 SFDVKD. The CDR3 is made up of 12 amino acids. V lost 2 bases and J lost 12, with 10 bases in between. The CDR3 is CATSDSEFRQFF. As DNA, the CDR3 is TGTGCCACCAGTGATTCCGAATTTCGGCAGTTCTTC.

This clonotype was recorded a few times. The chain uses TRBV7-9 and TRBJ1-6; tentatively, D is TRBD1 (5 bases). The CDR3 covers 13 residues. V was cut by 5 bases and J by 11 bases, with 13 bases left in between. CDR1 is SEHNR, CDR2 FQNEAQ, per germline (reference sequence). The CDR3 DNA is TGTGCCAGCAGCGGTGACAGAGGGACACCCCTCCACTTT. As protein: CASSGDRGTPLHF. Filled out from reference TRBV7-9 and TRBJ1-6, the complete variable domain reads DTGVSQNPRHKITKRGQNVTFRCDPISEHNRLYWYRQTLGQGPEFLTYFQNEAQLEKSRLLSDRFSAERPKGSFSTLEIQRTEQGDSAMYLCASSGDRGTPLHFGNGTRLTVT.

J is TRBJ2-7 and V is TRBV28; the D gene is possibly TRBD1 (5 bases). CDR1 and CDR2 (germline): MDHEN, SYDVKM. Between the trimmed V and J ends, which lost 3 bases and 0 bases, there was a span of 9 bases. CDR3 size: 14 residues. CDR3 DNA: TGTGCCAGCAGTTTTCCAGGGATCTCCTACGAGCAGTACTTC. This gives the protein CASSFPGISYEQYF.

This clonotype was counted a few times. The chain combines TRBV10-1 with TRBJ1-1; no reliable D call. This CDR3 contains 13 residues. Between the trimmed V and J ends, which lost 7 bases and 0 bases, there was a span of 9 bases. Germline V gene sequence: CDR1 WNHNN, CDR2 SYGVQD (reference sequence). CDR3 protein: CASKKELNTEAFF. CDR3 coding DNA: TGCGCCAGCAAGAAAGAGTTGAACACTGAAGCTTTCTTT.

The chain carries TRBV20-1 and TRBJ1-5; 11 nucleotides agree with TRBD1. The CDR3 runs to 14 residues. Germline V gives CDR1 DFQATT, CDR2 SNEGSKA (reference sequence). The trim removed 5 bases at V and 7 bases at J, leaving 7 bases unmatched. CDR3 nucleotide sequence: TGCAGTGCTCCAGGACAGGGGGCGGGACAGCCCCAGCATTTT. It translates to CSAPGQGAGQPQHF.

This CDR3 is CAWRGDTTFYGYTF. The CDR3 DNA is TGTGCCTGGAGGGGGGACACCACATTCTATGGCTACACCTTC. The chain combines TRBV30 with TRBJ1-2; a weak D match, TRBD1 (6 bases). Trimming cost V 3 bases and J 4 bases, with 15 bases left between them. This CDR3 contains 14 residues. Germline loops: CDR1 GTSNPN, CDR2 SVGIG (reference sequence).

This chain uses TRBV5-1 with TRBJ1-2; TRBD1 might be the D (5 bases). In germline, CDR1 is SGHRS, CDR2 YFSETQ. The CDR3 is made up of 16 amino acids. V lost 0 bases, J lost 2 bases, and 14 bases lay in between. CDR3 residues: CASSLAGVRVNYGYTF. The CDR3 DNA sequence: TGCGCCAGCAGCTTGGCGGGGGTTCGGGTCAACTATGGCTACACCTTC. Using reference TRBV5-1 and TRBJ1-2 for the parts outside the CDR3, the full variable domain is KAGVTQTPRYLIKTRGQQVTLSCSPISGHRSVSWYQQTPGQGLQFLFEYFSETQRNKGNFPGRFSGRQFSNSRSEMNVSTLELGDSALYLCASSLAGVRVNYGYTFGSGTRLTVV.

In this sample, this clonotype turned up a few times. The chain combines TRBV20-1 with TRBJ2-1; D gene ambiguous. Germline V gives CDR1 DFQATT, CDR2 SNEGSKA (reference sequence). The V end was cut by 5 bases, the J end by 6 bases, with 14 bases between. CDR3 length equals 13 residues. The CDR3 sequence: CSAPPPRPNEQFF. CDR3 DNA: TGCAGTGCTCCTCCCCCCCGGCCCAATGAGCAGTTCTTC.

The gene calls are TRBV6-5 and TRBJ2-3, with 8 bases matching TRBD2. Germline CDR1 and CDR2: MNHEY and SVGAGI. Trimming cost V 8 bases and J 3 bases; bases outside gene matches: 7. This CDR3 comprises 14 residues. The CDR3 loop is CASGQAGETDTQYF. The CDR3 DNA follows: TGTGCCAGCGGTCAAGCGGGAGAAACAGATACGCAGTATTTT.

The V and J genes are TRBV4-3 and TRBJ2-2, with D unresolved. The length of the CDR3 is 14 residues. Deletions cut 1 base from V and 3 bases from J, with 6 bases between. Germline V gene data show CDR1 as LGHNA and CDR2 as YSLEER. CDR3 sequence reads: CASSQARYTGELFF. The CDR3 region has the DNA TGCGCCAGCAGCCAAGCTCGCTACACCGGGGAGCTGTTTTTT.

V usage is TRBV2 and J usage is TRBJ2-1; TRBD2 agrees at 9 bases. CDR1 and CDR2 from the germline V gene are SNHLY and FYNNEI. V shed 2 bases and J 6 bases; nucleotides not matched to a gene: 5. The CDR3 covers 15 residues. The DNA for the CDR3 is TGTGCCAGCAGTGAATGGCTAGCGGGAACCAATGAGCAGTTCTTC. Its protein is CASSEWLAGTNEQFF.

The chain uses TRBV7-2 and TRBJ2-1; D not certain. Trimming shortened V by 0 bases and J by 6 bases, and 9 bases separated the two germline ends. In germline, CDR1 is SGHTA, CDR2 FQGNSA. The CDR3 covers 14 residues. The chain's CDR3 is CASSLARIGNEQFF. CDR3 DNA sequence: TGTGCCAGCAGCTTAGCGCGGATCGGCAATGAGCAGTTCTTC.

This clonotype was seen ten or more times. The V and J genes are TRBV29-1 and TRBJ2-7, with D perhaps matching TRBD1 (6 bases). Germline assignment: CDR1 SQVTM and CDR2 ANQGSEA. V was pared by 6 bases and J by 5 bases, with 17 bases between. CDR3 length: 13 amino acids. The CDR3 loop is CSVRTQGSHEQYF. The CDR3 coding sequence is TGCAGCGTCCGAACGCAGGGGTCCCACGAGCAGTACTTC.

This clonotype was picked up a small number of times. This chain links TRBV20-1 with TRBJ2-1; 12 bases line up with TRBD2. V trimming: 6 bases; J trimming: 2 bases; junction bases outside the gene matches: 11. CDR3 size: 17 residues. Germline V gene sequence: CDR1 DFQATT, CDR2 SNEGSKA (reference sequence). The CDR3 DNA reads TGCAGTGCCAGATGGCTAGCGGGGGGGGGAACCTACAATGAGCAGTTCTTC. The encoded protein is CSARWLAGGGTYNEQFF.

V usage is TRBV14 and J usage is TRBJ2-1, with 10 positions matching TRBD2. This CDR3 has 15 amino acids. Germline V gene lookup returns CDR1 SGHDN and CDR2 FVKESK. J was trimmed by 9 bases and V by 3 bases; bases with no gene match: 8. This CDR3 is CASSQELAGSFEQFF. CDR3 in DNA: TGTGCCAGCAGCCAGGAACTAGCGGGATCTTTTGAGCAGTTCTTC.

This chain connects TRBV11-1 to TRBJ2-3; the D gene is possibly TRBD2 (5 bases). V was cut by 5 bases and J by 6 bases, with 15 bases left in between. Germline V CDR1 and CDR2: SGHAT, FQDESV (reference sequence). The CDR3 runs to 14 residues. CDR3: CASSPRTERDTQYF. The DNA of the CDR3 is TGTGCCAGCAGCCCAAGGACGGAGCGGGATACGCAGTATTTT.

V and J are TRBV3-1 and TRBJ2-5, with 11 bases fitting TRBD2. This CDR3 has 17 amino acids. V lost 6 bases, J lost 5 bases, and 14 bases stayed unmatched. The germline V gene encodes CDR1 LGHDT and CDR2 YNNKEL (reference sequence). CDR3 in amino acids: CASSPRVLAGGKETQYF. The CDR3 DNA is TGTGCCAGCAGTCCCCGGGTTCTAGCGGGAGGCAAGGAGACCCAGTACTTC.

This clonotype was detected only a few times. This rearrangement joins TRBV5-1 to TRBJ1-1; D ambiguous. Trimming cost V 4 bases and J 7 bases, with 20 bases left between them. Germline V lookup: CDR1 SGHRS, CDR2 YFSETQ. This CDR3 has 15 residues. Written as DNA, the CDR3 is TGCGCCAGCAGCCGGGTGGGCAGCCAAGGGAGTGAAGCTTTCTTT. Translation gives CASSRVGSQGSEAFF. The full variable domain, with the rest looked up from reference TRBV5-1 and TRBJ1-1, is KAGVTQTPRYLIKTRGQQVTLSCSPISGHRSVSWYQQTPGQGLQFLFEYFSETQRNKGNFPGRFSGRQFSNSRSEMNVSTLELGDSALYLCASSRVGSQGSEAFFGQGTRLTVV.

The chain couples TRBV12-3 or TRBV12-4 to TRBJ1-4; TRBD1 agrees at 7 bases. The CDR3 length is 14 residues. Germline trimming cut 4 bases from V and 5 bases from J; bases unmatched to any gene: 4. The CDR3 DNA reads TGTGCCAGCAGTTCGACAGGGCCCAATGAAAAACTGTTTTTT. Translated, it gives CASSSTGPNEKLFF.

CDR3 region: CASSHRQGGYNEQFF. In DNA form, the CDR3 reads TGTGCCAGCAGCCATCGACAGGGAGGTTACAATGAGCAGTTCTTC. The chain has TRBV11-1 and TRBJ2-1, with D possibly TRBD1 on 7 matching bases. CDR3 size: 15 residues. With 5 bases removed from V and 4 bases from J, the gap between germline ends came to 15 bases. Per germline, CDR1 SGHAT and CDR2 FQDESV (reference sequence).

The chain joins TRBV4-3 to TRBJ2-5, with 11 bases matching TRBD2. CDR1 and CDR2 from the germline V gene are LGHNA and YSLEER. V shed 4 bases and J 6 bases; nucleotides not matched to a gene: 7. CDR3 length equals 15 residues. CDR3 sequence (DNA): TGCGCCAGCAGCCCCACTAGCGGGAGTCGGCAGACCCAGTACTTC. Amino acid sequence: CASSPTSGSRQTQYF.

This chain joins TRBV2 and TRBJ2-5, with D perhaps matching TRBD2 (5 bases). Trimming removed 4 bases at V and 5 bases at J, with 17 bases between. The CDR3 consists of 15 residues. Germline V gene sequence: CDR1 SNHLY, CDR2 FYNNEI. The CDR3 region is CASSVPEGEGETQYF. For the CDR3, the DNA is TGTGCCAGCAGTGTTCCTGAGGGAGAGGGTGAGACCCAGTACTTC.

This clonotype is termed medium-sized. CDR3 loop: CAISVVSADTQYF. In DNA, the CDR3 is TGTGCCATCAGTGTGGTTAGCGCGGATACGCAGTATTTT. The chain joins TRBV10-3 to TRBJ2-3; TRBD2 is a possible D gene (5 bases). CDR1 and CDR2 from the germline V gene are ENHRY and SYGVKD. CDR3 length: 13 amino acids. The V gene lost 4 bases and the J gene lost 6 bases, with 11 bases spanning the gap.

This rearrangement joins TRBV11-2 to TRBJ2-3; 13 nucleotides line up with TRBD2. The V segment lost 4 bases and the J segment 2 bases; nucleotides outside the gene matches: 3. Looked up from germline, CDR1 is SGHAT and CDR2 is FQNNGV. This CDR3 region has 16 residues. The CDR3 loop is CASSSGLAGPTDTQYF. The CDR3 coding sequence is TGTGCCAGCAGCTCGGGACTAGCGGGACCCACAGATACGCAGTATTTT.

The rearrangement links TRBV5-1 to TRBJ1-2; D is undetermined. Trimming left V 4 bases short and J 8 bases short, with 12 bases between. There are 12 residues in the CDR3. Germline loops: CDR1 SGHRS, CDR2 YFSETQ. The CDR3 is CASSLESRGYTF. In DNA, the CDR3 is TGCGCCAGCAGCCTTGAGTCAAGGGGCTACACCTTC. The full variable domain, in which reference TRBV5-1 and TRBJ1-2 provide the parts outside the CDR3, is KAGVTQTPRYLIKTRGQQVTLSCSPISGHRSVSWYQQTPGQGLQFLFEYFSETQRNKGNFPGRFSGRQFSNSRSEMNVSTLELGDSALYLCASSLESRGYTFGSGTRLTVV.

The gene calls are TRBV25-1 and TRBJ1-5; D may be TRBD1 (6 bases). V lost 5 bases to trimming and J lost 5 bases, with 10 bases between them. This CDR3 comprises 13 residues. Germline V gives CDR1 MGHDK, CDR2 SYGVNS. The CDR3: CASSSTGYQPQHF. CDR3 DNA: TGTGCCAGCAGTAGTACAGGGTATCAGCCCCAGCATTTT.

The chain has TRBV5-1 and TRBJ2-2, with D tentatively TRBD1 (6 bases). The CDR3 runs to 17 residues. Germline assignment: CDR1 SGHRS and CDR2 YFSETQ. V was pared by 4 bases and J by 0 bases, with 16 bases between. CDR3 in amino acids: CASSAITGSANTGELFF. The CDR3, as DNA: TGCGCCAGCAGCGCGATTACAGGGTCGGCGAACACCGGGGAGCTGTTTTTT. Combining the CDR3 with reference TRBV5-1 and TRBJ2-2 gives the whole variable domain KAGVTQTPRYLIKTRGQQVTLSCSPISGHRSVSWYQQTPGQGLQFLFEYFSETQRNKGNFPGRFSGRQFSNSRSEMNVSTLELGDSALYLCASSAITGSANTGELFFGEGSRLTVL.

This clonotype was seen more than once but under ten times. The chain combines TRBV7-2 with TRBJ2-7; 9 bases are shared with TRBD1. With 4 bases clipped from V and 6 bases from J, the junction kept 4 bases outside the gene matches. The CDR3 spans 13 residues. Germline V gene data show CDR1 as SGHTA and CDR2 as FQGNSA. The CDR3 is CASSSRTGAEQYF. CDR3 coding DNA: TGTGCCAGCAGCTCACGGACAGGGGCCGAGCAGTACTTC.